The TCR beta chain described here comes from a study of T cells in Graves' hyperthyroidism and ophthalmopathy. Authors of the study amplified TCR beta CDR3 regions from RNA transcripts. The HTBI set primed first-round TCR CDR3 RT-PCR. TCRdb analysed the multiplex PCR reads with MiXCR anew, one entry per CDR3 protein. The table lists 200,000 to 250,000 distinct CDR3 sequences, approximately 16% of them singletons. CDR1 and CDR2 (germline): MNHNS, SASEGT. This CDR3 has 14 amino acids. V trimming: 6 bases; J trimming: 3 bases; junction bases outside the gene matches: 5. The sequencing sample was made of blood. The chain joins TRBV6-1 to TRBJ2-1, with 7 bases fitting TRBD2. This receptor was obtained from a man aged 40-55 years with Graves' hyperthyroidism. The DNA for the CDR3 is TGTGCCAGCAGCCTCGGGACTATCTACAATGAGCAGTTCTTC. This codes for CASSLGTIYNEQFF.